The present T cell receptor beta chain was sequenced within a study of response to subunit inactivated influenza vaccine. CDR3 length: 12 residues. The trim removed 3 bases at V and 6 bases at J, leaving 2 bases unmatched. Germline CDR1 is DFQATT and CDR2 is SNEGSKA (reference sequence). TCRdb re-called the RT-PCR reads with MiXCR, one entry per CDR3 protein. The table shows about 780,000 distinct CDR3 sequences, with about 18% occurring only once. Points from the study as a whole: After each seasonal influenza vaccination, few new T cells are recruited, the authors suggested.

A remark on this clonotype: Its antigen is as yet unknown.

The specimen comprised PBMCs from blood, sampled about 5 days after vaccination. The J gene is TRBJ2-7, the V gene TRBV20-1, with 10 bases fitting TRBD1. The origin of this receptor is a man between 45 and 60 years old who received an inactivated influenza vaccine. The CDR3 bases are TGCAGTGCTAGGACAGGGGGCTTCGAGCAGTACTTC. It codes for CSARTGGFEQYF.